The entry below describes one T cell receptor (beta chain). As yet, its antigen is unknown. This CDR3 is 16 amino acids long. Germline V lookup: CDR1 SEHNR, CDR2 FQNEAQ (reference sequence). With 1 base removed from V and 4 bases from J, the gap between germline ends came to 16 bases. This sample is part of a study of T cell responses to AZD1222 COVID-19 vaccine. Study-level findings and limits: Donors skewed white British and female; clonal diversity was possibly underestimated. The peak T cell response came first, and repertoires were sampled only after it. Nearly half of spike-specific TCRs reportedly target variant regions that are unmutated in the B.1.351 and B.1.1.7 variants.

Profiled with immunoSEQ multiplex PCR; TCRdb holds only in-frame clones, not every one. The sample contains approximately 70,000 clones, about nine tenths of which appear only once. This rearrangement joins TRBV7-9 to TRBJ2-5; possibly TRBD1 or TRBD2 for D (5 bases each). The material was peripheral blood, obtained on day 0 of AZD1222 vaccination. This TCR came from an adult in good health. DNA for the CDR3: TGTGCCAGCAGCTTAGTCGGGACCCCGGGCGTAGAGACCCAGTACTTC. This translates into CASSLVGTPGVETQYF.